Shown below are 22 T cell receptor beta chains from a single sample sequenced in a study of cytomegalovirus exposure and HLA in healthy donors. This PCR relied on a set of 60 Vbeta primers and 13 Jbeta primers. Clones were read by immunoSEQ multiplex PCR, and TCRdb kept only the in-frame ones, dropping some. The sample lists 160,000 or so clones, roughly 80% seen once, with 4.3% in the top ten. The source material was PBMCs. Every receptor here comes from a middle-aged man in good health and CMV-seronegative.

The J gene is TRBJ2-6, the V gene TRBV5-4; D may be TRBD1 (6 bases). The CDR3 runs to 17 residues. Trimming shortened V by 3 bases and J by 0 bases, and 13 bases separated the two germline ends. Germline V gene sequence: CDR1 SGHNT, CDR2 YYREEE (reference sequence). The CDR3 DNA sequence: TGTGCCAGCAGCTCACCAGGGGTTTCCTCTGGGGCCAACGTCCTGACTTTC. It is translated as CASSSPGVSSGANVLTF.

This clone occurred a few times. The rearrangement uses TRBV20-1 and TRBJ1-2; 8 bases match TRBD1. The V gene's germline CDR1 is DFQATT and CDR2 SNEGSKA (reference sequence). Losses at the gene ends were 8 bases for V and 8 bases for J; bases not matched to a gene: 7. The CDR3 runs 11 residues. The CDR3 spells CSSDRAGGYTF. In nucleotides, the CDR3 is TGCAGTTCGGACAGGGCGGGAGGCTACACCTTC.

This clone was counted a single time. This sequence joins TRBV29-1 and TRBJ2-5, with D perhaps TRBD1 (5 bases). The CDR3 extends over 12 amino acids. Trimming took 4 bases from V and 11 from J, leaving 17 bases between them. From germline, CDR1 is SQVTM and CDR2 ANQGSEA. Here the CDR3 reads CSVGWGLGEQYF. Written as DNA, the CDR3 is TGCAGCGTTGGCTGGGGCCTAGGAGAGCAGTACTTC.

The V and J genes are TRBV19 and TRBJ2-1, with 7 bases identical to TRBD2. Germline-derived CDR1 and CDR2 are LNHDA and SQIVND (reference sequence). Trimming cost V 5 bases and J 6 bases; bases outside gene matches: 10. The CDR3 sequence is 15 residues long. The CDR3 nucleotides are TGTGCCAGTAGTCGAGGAAGCGGGGTGAGCAATGAGCAGTTCTTC. It encodes CASSRGSGVSNEQFF.

This chain connects TRBV7-2 to TRBJ2-7; a weak D match, TRBD2 (6 bases). This CDR3 spans 14 amino acids. Germline values: CDR1 SGHTA, CDR2 FQGNSA. The V end lost 5 bases, the J end lost 3 bases, and 14 bases lay between the germline ends. The CDR3 DNA reads as TGTGCCAGCAGCCGAACCCAGGGAGGCTACGAGCAGTACTTC. Its protein is CASSRTQGGYEQYF.

The rearrangement links TRBV5-4 to TRBJ2-3; 13 nucleotides agree with TRBD2. In germline, CDR1 is SGHNT, CDR2 YYREEE (reference sequence). The length of the CDR3 is 17 residues. V dropped 4 bases and J dropped 5; count of bases not matched to a gene: 10. For the CDR3, the DNA is TGTGCCAGCAGCCCGGAGGGACTAGCGGGGTTGGAAGATACGCAGTATTTT. Residues: CASSPEGLAGLEDTQYF.

The chain couples TRBV5-5 to TRBJ2-5; a weak D match, TRBD2 (5 bases). Trimming stripped 2 bases from V and 5 bases from J, with 16 bases between. The CDR3 length is 15 residues. Per germline, CDR1 SGHKS and CDR2 YYEKEE (reference sequence). CDR3 sequence reads: CASSFPGIGSETQYF. CDR3 DNA: TGTGCCAGCAGCTTCCCGGGGATCGGCAGTGAGACCCAGTACTTC.

The chain joins TRBV2 to TRBJ2-2; D uncertain. Germline V gene data show CDR1 as SNHLY and CDR2 as FYNNEI. This CDR3 has 11 residues. V was clipped by 7 bases and J by 13 bases, with 13 bases between them. The CDR3 sequence is CASTPDLGLFF. Written as DNA, the CDR3 is TGTGCCAGCACCCCCGACCTAGGGCTGTTTTTT.

This sequence joins TRBV6-1 and TRBJ2-7, with 7 bases lining up with TRBD2. The CDR3 covers 14 residues. Germline V lookup: CDR1 MNHNS, CDR2 SASEGT. V was clipped by 1 base and J by 3 bases; unmatched bases: 3. CDR3 region: CASSEDGGDYEQYF. Written as DNA, the CDR3 is TGTGCCAGCAGTGAAGATGGGGGGGACTACGAGCAGTACTTC.

This sequence joins TRBV5-1 and TRBJ2-5; 9 bases match TRBD2. Germline V gives CDR1 SGHRS, CDR2 YFSETQ. This CDR3 has 17 amino acids. V lost 4 bases and J lost 3; bases outside the gene matches: 13. CDR3 coding DNA: TGCGCCAGCAGCCCCCGAGGTAGCGGGGGACCTGAAGAGACCCAGTACTTC. Its translation: CASSPRGSGGPEETQYF.

The rearrangement uses TRBV2 and TRBJ2-7; tentatively, D is TRBD1 (6 bases). V was cut by 5 bases and J by 3 bases, with 14 bases left in between. The CDR3 sequence is 14 residues long. Germline V gene data show CDR1 as SNHLY and CDR2 as FYNNEI. The CDR3 DNA sequence: TGTGCCAGCAGTCAACAGGGCGGAAACTACGAGCAGTACTTC. Translating gives CASSQQGGNYEQYF.

The rearrangement uses TRBV7-4 and TRBJ1-5; D not certain. Per the germline V gene, CDR1 is SGHVT and CDR2 is SQSDAQ. The CDR3 runs to 14 residues. V was shortened by 5 bases and J by 1 base, with 9 bases between the two germline ends. CDR3 amino acids: CASSLRASNQPQHF. The DNA of the CDR3 is TGTGCCAGCAGCCTCCGAGCCAGCAATCAGCCCCAGCATTTT.

The chain joins TRBV28 to TRBJ2-7; 8 bases are shared with TRBD1. With 5 bases clipped from V and 3 bases from J, the junction kept 6 bases outside the gene matches. Germline-derived CDR1 and CDR2 are MDHEN and SYDVKM. The CDR3 is 14 amino acids. CDR3 sequence (DNA): TGTGCCAGCAGTCCTCCGGACAGGGACTACGAGCAGTACTTC. Translation gives CASSPPDRDYEQYF.

The rearrangement uses TRBV7-8 and TRBJ2-7, with 7 bases aligning to TRBD1. J gave up 2 bases and V 7 bases, and 8 bases lay outside the gene matches. CDR3 length: 14 residues. Germline V gene lookup returns CDR1 SGHVS and CDR2 FQNEAQ. This chain's CDR3 is CASNSGTATYEQYF. The CDR3 coding sequence is TGTGCCAGCAACTCAGGGACAGCGACCTACGAGCAGTACTTC.

The rearrangement links TRBV4-1 to TRBJ2-3, with D maybe TRBD2 (6 bases). The CDR3 extends over 13 amino acids. CDR1 and CDR2 (germline): MGHRA, YSYEKL. Between the trimmed V and J ends, which lost 3 bases and 5 bases, there was a span of 9 bases. CDR3 sequence reads: CASSQVGGDTQYF. CDR3 bases: TGCGCCAGCAGCCAGGTGGGGGGAGATACGCAGTATTTT.

The chain is built from TRBV4-3 and TRBJ2-1; TRBD2 matches at 7 bases. There are 15 residues in the CDR3. Germline V gene data show CDR1 as LGHNA and CDR2 as YSLEER. Trimming at V came to 1 base and at J to 9 bases, leaving 9 bases not matched to a gene. The CDR3: CASSQAGASGREQFF. In DNA, the CDR3 is TGCGCCAGCAGCCAAGCTGGGGCTAGCGGTCGTGAGCAGTTCTTC.

V and J are TRBV7-2 and TRBJ2-3; TRBD1 agrees at 7 bases. This CDR3 has 16 amino acids. The germline CDR1 and CDR2 sequences are SGHTA and FQGNSA. The junction had 10 bases not matched to a gene; V was cut back by 1 base and J by 6 bases. CDR3 in amino acids: CASSLGGTGAGDTQYF. The CDR3 coding sequence is TGTGCCAGCAGCTTAGGGGGAACAGGGGCGGGCGATACGCAGTATTTT.

The DNA of the CDR3 is TGTGCCAGCATTGGGACACCCAACACTGAAGCTTTCTTT. Amino acid sequence: CASIGTPNTEAFF. J is TRBJ1-1 and V is TRBV2; TRBD1 might be the D (6 bases). This CDR3 spans 13 amino acids. Germline V gene data show CDR1 as SNHLY and CDR2 as FYNNEI. The germline V and J ends were trimmed by 7 bases and 2 bases, with 11 bases remaining between them.

The rearrangement joins TRBV5-1 to TRBJ2-5; D unresolved. The CDR3 is made up of 15 amino acids. Germline CDR1 is SGHRS and CDR2 is YFSETQ. Trimming removed 1 base from V and 1 base from J, with 11 bases in between. The CDR3 is CASSLSAGSQETQYF. The CDR3 nucleotides read TGCGCCAGCAGCTTGTCGGCAGGTTCCCAAGAGACCCAGTACTTC.

This clone was counted once. The chain has TRBV7-9 and TRBJ2-7, with TRBD2 as a possible D gene (6 bases). The CDR3 spans 14 residues. Trimming left V 1 base short and J 2 bases short, with 9 bases between. Germline V gene lookup returns CDR1 SEHNR and CDR2 FQNEAQ (reference sequence). The CDR3 DNA reads as TGTGCCAGCAGCTTAGGCGGGGTCACCTACGAGCAGTACTTC. It is translated as CASSLGGVTYEQYF.

The rearrangement uses TRBV5-6 and TRBJ2-1; 9 nucleotides align to TRBD1. The trim removed 0 bases at V and 0 bases at J, leaving 4 bases unmatched. Germline CDR1 and CDR2: SGHDT and YYEEEE. This CDR3 is 17 amino acids long. CDR3 residues: CASSLDGQGSSYNEQFF. The DNA of the CDR3 is TGTGCCAGCAGCTTGGACGGACAGGGGAGCTCCTACAATGAGCAGTTCTTC.

Worth noting for this clone: The junction differs from germline at one of its ends, possibly a read error. The chain recombines TRBV5-4 with TRBJ1-1; D unclear. This CDR3 region has 15 residues. CDR1 SGHNT and CDR2 YYREEE come from the germline V gene (reference sequence). CDR3 protein: CASSLDTSANTEAFF. In nucleotides, the CDR3 is TGCGCCAGCAGCCTCGACACCTCGGCGAACACTGAAGCTTTCTTT.